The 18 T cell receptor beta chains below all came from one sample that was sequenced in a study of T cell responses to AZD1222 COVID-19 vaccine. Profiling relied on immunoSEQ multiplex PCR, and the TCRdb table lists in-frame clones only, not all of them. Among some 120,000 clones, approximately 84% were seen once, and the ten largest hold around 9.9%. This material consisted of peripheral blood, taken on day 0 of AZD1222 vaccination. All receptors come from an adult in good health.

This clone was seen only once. The DNA for the CDR3 is TGTGCCAGCAGAAGGGCGGGGTCGTTCTACACCTTC. Its translation is CASRRAGSFYTF. J is TRBJ1-2 and V is TRBV28; D is uncertain. This CDR3 comprises 12 residues. The germline V gene encodes CDR1 MDHEN and CDR2 SYDVKM. Trimming removed 6 bases from V and 10 bases from J, with 15 bases in between.

The CDR3 sequence is CASSLSASRTEAFF. The CDR3 nucleotides are TGTGCCAGCAGTTTATCAGCCAGCCGCACTGAAGCTTTCTTT. The chain employs TRBV27 and TRBJ1-1, with D unresolved. The CDR3 is made up of 14 amino acids. Germline-derived CDR1 and CDR2 are MNHEY and SMNVEV (reference sequence). Trimming shortened V by 0 bases and J by 4 bases, and 9 bases separated the two germline ends.

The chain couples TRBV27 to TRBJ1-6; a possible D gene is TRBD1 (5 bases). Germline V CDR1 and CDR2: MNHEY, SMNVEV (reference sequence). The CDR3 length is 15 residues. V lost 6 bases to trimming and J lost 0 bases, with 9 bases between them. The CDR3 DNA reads TGTGCCAGCAGCCGCGGGGGCTCCTATAATTCACCCCTCCACTTT. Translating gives CASSRGGSYNSPLHF.

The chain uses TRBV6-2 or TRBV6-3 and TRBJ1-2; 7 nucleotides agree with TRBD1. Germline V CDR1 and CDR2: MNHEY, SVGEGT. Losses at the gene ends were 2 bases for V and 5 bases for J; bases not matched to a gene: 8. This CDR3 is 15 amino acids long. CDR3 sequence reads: CASSYQGQSAYGYTF. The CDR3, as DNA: TGTGCCAGCAGTTACCAGGGACAGTCGGCTTATGGCTACACCTTC.

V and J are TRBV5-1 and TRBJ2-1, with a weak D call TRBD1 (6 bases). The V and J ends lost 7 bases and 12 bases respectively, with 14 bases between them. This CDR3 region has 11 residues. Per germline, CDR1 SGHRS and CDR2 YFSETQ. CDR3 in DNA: TGCGCCAGCTCTTTGACAGGAGGGCAGTTCTTC. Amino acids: CASSLTGGQFF.

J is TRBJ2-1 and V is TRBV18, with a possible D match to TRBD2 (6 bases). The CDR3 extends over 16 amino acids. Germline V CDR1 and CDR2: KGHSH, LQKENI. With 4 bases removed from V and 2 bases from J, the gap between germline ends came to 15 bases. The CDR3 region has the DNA TGTGCCAGCTCACTTTTTAGCGGAGGAGCCTACAATGAGCAGTTCTTC. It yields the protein CASSLFSGGAYNEQFF.

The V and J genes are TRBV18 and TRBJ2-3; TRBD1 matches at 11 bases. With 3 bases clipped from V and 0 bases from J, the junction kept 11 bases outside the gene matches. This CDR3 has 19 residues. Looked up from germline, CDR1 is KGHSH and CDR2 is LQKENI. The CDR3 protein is CASSPLEWTGGSSTDTQYF. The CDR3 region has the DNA TGTGCCAGCTCACCGTTGGAGTGGACAGGGGGCTCTAGCACAGATACGCAGTATTTT.

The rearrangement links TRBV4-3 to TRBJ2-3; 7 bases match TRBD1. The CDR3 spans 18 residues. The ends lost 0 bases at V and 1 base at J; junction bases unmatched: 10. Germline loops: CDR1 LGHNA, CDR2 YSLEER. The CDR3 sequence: CASSQEPGTAFGTDTQYF. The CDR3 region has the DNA TGCGCCAGCAGCCAAGAGCCAGGGACAGCCTTTGGCACAGATACGCAGTATTTT.

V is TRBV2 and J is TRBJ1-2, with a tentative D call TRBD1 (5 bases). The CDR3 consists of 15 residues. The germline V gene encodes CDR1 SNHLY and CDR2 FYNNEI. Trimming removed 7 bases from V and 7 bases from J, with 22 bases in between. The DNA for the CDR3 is TGTGCCAGCACCCCGAGGGCAGGGCCCCATAGTGGCTACACCTTC. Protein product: CASTPRAGPHSGYTF.

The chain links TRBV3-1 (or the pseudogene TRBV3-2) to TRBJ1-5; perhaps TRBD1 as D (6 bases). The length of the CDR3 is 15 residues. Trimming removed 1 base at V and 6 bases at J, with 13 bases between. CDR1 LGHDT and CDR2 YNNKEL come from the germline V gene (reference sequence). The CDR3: CASSQGIRGVQPQHF. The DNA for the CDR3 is TGTGCCAGCAGCCAAGGAATCAGGGGCGTTCAGCCCCAGCATTTT.

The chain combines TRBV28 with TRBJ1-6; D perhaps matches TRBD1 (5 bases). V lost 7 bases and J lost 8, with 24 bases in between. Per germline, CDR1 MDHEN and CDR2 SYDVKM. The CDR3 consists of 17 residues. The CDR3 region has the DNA TGTGCCAGCACCCTTCGGGGGAGGCCTGGGGGAGATTCACCCCTCCACTTT. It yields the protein CASTLRGRPGGDSPLHF. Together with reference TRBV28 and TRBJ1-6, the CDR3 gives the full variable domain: DVKVTQSSRYLVKRTGEKVFLECVQDMDHENMFWYRQDPGLGLRLIYFSYDVKMKEKGDIPEGYSVSREKKERFSLILESASTNQTSMYLCASTLRGRPGGDSPLHFGNGTRLTVT.

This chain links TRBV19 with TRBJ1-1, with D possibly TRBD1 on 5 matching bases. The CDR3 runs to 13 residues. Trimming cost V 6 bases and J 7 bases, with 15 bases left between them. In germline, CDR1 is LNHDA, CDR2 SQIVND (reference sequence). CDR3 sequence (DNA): TGTGCCAGTAGAATGCAGGGTATTGGTGAAGCTTTCTTT. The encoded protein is CASRMQGIGEAFF.

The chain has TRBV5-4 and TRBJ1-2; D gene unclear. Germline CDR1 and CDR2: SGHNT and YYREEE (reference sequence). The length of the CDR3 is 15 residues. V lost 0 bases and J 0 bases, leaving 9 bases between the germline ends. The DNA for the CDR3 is TGTGCCAGCAGCTTGGATGTGGGTTCTAACTATGGCTACACCTTC. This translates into CASSLDVGSNYGYTF.

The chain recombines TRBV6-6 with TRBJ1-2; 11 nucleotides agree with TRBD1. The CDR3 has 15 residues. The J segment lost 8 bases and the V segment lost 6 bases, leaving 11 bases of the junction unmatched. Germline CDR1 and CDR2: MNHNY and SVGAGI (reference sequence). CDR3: CASSPPGQGEKGYTF. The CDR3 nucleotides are TGTGCCAGCAGCCCTCCGGGACAGGGGGAAAAGGGCTACACCTTC.

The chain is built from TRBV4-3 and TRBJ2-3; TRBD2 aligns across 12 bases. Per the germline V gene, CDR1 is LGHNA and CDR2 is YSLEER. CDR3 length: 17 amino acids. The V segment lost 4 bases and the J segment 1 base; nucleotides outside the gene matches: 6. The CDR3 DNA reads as TGCGCCAGCAGCCTACAGACTAGCGGGGGCCGCACAGATACGCAGTATTTT. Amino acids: CASSLQTSGGRTDTQYF.

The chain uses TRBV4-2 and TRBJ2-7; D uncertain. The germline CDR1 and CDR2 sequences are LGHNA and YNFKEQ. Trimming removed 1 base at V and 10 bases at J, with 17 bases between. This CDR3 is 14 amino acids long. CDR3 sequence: CASSQGLPRSSQYF. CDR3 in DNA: TGTGCCAGCAGCCAAGGGCTACCCCGTAGCTCTCAGTACTTC.

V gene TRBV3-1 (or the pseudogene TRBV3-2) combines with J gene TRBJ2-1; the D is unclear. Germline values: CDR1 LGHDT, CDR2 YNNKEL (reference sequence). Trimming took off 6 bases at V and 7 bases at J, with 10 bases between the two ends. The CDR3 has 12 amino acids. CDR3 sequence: CASSPNGNEQFF. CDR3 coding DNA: TGTGCCAGCAGTCCTAATGGGAATGAGCAGTTCTTC.

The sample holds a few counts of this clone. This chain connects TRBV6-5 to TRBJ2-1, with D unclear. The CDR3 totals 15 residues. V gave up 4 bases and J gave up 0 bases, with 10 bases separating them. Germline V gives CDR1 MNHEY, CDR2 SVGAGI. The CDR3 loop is CASSLAPPSYNEQFF. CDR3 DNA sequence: TGTGCCAGCAGTTTAGCCCCACCCTCCTACAATGAGCAGTTCTTC.